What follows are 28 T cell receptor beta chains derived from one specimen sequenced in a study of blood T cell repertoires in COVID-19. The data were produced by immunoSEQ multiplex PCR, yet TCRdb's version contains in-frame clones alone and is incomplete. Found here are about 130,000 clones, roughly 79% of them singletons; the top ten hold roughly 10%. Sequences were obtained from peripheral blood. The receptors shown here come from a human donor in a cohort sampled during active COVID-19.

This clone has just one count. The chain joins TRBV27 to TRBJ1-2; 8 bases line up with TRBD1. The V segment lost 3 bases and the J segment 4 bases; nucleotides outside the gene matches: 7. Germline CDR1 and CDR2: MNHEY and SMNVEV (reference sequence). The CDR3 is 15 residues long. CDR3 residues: CASSFSRGLTYGYTF. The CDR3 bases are TGTGCCAGCAGTTTCAGCAGGGGGCTAACCTATGGCTACACCTTC.

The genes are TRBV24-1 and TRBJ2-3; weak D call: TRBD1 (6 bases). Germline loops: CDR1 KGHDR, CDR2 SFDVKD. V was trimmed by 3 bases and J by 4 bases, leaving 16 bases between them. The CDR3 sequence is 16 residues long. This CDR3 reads CATSDPQGLDADTQYF. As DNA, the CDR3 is TGTGCCACCAGTGATCCACAGGGATTGGATGCAGATACGCAGTATTTT.

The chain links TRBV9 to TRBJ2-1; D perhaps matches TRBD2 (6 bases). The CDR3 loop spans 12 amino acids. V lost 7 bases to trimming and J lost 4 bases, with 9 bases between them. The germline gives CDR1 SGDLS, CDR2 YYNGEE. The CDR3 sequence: CASAGIYNEQFF. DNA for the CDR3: TGTGCCAGCGCGGGGATATACAATGAGCAGTTCTTC.

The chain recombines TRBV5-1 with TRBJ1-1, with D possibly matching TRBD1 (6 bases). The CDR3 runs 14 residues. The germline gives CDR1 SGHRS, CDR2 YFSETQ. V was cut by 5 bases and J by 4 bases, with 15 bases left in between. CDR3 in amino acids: CASRPGTRATEAFF. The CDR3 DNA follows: TGCGCCAGCAGGCCCGGGACAAGGGCCACTGAAGCTTTCTTT.

The CDR3 here is CASSPAGYGYTF. The CDR3 DNA reads as TGTGCCAGCAGCCCGGCGGGCTATGGCTACACCTTC. The chain uses TRBV9 and TRBJ1-2, with D unresolved. This CDR3 has 12 residues. Germline CDR1 is SGDLS and CDR2 is YYNGEE. V shed 4 bases and J shed 4 bases, with 8 bases lying between them.

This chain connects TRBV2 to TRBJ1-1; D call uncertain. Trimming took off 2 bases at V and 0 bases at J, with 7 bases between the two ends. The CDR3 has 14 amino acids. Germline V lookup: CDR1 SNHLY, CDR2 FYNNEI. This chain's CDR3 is CASSERGLNTEAFF. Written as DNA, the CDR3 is TGTGCCAGCAGTGAAAGAGGCCTGAACACTGAAGCTTTCTTT.

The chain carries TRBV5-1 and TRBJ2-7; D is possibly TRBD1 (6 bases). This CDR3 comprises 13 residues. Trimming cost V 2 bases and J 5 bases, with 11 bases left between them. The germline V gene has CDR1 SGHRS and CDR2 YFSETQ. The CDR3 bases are TGCGCCAGCAGCTTAGGGGGACGGAACGAGCAGTACTTC. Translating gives CASSLGGRNEQYF.

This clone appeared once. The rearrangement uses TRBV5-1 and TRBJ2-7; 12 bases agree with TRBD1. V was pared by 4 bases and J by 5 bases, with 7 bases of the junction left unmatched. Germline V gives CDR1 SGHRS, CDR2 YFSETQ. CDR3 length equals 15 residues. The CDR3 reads CASSPPGQGAHEQYF. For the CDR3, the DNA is TGCGCCAGCAGCCCACCGGGACAGGGGGCCCACGAGCAGTACTTC.

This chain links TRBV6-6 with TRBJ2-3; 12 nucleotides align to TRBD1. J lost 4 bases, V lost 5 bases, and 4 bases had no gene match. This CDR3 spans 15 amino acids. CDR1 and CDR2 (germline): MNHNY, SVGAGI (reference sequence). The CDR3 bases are TGTGCCAGCAGTCGGGGACAGGGGGCCCCAGATACGCAGTATTTT. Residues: CASSRGQGAPDTQYF.

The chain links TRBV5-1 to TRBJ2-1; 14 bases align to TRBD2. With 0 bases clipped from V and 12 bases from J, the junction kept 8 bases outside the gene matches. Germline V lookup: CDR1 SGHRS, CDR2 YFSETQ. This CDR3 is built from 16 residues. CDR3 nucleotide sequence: TGCGCCAGCAGCTTGGCTAGTTGGACTAGCGGGGGGTCGCAGTTCTTC. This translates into CASSLASWTSGGSQFF.

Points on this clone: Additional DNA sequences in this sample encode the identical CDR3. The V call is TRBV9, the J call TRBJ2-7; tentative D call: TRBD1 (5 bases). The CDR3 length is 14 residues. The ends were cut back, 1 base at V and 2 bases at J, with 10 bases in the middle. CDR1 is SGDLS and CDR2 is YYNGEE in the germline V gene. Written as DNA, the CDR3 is TGTGCCAGCAGCGTATCCGGCAGGGCCTACGAGCAGTACTTC. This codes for CASSVSGRAYEQYF.

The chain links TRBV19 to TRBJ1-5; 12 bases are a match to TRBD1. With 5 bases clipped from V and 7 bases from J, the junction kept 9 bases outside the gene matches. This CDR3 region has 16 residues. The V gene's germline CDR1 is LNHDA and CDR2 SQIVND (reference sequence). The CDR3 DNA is TGTGCCAGTAGTCCTACCTCCGGGACAGGGGGCCAGCCCCAGCATTTT. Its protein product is CASSPTSGTGGQPQHF. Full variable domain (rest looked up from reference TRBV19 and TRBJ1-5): DGGITQSPKYLFRKEGQNVTLSCEQNLNHDAMYWYRQDPGQGLRLIYYSQIVNDFQKGDIAEGYSVSREKKESFPLTVTSAQKNPTAFYLCASSPTSGTGGQPQHFGDGTRLSIL.

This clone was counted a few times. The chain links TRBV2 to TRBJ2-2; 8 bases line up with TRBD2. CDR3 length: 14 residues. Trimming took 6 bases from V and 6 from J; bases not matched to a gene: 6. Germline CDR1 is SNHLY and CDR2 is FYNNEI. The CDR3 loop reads CASRPGLGSGELFF. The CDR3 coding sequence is TGTGCCAGCAGGCCGGGACTAGGTTCCGGGGAGCTGTTTTTT.

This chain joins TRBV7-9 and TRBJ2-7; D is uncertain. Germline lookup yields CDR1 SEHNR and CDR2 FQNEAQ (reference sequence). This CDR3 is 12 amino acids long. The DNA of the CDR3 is TGTGCGTCACATGGGCTGAGCTACGAGCAGTACTTC. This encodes CASHGLSYEQYF.

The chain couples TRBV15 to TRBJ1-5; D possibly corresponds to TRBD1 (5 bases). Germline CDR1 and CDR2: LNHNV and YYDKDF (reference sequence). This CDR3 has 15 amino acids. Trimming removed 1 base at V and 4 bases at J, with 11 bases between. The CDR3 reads CATSRAPRENQPQHF. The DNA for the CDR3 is TGTGCCACCAGCAGAGCTCCCAGGGAAAATCAGCCCCAGCATTTT.

CDR3 sequence: CASSPQGTPTMGEQYF. The CDR3, as DNA: TGTGCCAGCAGCCCTCAGGGGACCCCCACTATGGGGGAGCAGTACTTC. V usage is TRBV9 and J usage is TRBJ2-7; perhaps TRBD1 as D (6 bases). The CDR3 consists of 16 residues. The germline V gene encodes CDR1 SGDLS and CDR2 YYNGEE. V was cut by 4 bases and J by 7 bases, with 24 bases left in between.

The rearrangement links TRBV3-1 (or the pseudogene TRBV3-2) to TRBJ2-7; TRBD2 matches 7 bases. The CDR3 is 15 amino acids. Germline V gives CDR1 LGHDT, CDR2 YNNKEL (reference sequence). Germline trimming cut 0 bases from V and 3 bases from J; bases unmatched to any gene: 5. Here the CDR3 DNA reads TGTGCCAGCAGCCAAGACCGGGACTACCACTACGAGCAGTACTTC. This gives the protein CASSQDRDYHYEQYF.

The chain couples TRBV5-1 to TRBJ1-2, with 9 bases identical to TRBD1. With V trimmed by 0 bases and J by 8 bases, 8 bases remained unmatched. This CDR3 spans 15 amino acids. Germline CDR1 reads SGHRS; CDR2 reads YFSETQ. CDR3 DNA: TGCGCCAGCAGCTTGGTGGGGACAGGGAATGGAGGCTACACCTTC. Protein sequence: CASSLVGTGNGGYTF.

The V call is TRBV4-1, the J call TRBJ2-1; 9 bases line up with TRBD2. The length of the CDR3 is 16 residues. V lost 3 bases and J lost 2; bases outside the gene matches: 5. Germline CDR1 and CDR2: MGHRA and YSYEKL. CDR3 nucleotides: TGCGCCAGCAGCCAGGCTAGCGGGACCGCCTACAATGAGCAGTTCTTC. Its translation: CASSQASGTAYNEQFF.

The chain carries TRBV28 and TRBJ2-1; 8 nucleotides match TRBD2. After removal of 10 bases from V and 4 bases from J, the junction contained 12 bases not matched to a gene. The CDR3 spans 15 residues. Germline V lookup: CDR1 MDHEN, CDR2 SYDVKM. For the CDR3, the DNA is TGTGCCACCATAGGGCGGGGGGATAAATACAATGAGCAGTTCTTC. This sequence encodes CATIGRGDKYNEQFF.

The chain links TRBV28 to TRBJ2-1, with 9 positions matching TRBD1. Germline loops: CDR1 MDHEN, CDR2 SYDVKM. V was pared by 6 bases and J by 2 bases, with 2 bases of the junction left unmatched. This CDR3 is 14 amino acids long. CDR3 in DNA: TGTGCCAGCAGAACAGGGGGCACCTACAATGAGCAGTTCTTC. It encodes CASRTGGTYNEQFF. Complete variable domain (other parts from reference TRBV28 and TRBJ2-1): DVKVTQSSRYLVKRTGEKVFLECVQDMDHENMFWYRQDPGLGLRLIYFSYDVKMKEKGDIPEGYSVSREKKERFSLILESASTNQTSMYLCASRTGGTYNEQFFGPGTRLTVL.

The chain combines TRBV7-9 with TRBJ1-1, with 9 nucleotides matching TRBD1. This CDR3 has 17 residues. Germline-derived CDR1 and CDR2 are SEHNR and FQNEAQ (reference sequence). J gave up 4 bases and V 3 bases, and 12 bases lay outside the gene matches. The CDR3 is CASSFRQGVVWATEAFF. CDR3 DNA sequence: TGTGCCAGCAGCTTCCGACAGGGGGTGGTCTGGGCCACTGAAGCTTTCTTT.

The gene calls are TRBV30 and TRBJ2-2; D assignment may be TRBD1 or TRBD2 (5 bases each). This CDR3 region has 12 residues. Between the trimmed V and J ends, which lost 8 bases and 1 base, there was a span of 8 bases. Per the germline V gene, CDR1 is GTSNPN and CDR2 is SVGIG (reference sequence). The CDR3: CAGTWNTGELFF. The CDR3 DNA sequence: TGTGCCGGGACGTGGAACACCGGGGAGCTGTTTTTT.

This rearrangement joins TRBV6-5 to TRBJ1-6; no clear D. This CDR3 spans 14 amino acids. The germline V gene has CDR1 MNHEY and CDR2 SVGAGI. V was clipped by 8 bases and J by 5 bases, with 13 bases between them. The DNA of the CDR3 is TGTGCCAGCTCGAGCGACGGGAATAATTCACCCCTCCACTTT. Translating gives CASSSDGNNSPLHF.

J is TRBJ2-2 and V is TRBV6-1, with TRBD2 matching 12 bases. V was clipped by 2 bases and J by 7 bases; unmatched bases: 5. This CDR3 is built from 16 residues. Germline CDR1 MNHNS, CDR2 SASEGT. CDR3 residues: CASSELAGGPYGELFF. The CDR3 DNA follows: TGTGCCAGCAGTGAACTAGCGGGGGGGCCGTACGGGGAGCTGTTTTTT.

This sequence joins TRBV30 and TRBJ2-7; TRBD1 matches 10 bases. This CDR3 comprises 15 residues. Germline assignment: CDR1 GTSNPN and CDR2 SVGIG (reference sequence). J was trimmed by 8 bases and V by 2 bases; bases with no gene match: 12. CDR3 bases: TGTGCCTGGAGTTCGATCGGGACAGGGGAGGAGAAGCAGTACTTC. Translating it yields CAWSSIGTGEEKQYF.

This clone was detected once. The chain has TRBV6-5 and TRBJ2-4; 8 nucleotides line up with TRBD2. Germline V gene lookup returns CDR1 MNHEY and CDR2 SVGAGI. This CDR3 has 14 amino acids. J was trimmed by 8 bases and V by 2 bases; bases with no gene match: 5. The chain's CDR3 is CASSYLGGADIQYF. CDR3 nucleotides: TGTGCCAGCAGTTACCTCGGGGGGGCGGACATTCAGTACTTC.

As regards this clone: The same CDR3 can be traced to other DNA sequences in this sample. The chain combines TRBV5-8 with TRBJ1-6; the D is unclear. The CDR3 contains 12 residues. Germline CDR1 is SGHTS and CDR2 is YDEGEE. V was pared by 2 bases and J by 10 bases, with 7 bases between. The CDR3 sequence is CASSFPVSPLHF. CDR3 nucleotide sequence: TGTGCCAGCAGCTTCCCTGTATCACCCCTCCACTTT.